The source of this TCR beta chain is a study of shared T cell receptors in the human thymus (dated by TCRdb to the early 2020s). Notes on the research overall: The study investigated the way shared, self-reactive T-cell receptor alpha chains are produced in the human thymus.

Libraries came from the immunoSEQ multiplex PCR assay. TCRdb carries this immuneACCESS record with in-frame sequences only. Its versions omit some clonotypes, under half of them owing to an unresolved V gene in the studies checked, with the rest unexplained. Present in this sample are 55,000 to 75,000 clones, 90% to 95% of which were seen just once. The leading ten clones occupy less than 0.04% of the sample. In the germline V gene (reference sequence), CDR1 corresponds to LNHDA and CDR2 to SQIVND. The CDR3 starts with the cysteine, ends with the phenylalanine, and has 18 residues. The retained sequence is limited to the CDR3, 54 bases, with the frame set at the first base. V lost 6 bases and J lost 3 bases; the stretch between them is 24 bases long. Turning to this clone: Its antigen has not been determined. Base-call qualities are not available, and no considerably larger clone is one nucleotide away.

Rearrangement joined TRBV19 to TRBJ1-5, with TRBD1 perhaps the D gene, on 5 matching bases. The receptor was isolated from a human donor. Sample: thymocytes. This receptor has the CDR3 CASSEEERQPKTNQPQHF. The DNA reads TGTGCCAGTAGCGAAGAGGAAAGACAGCCCAAAACCAATCAGCCCCAGCATTTT.